Presented here are 20 T cell receptor beta chains from one specimen sequenced in a study of blood T cell repertoires in COVID-19. Generated by immunoSEQ multiplex PCR, the TCRdb table keeps only in-frame clones and is missing some. The sample holds about 100,000 clones, roughly 85% seen once. Sequencing used peripheral blood. These receptors came from a woman in her 70s with acute or convalescent COVID-19.

A few counts support this clone. The genes are TRBV5-1 and TRBJ2-5, with 7 bases aligning to TRBD2. Germline values: CDR1 SGHRS, CDR2 YFSETQ. The CDR3 covers 14 residues. V shed 2 bases and J 4 bases; nucleotides not matched to a gene: 5. For the CDR3, the DNA is TGCGCCAGCAGCTTAAACGGGGGGTCAGAGACCCAGTACTTC. Translating it yields CASSLNGGSETQYF.

The V gene is TRBV7-9, the J gene TRBJ2-3, with TRBD2 identical over 9 bases. Trimming cost V 2 bases and J 4 bases; bases outside gene matches: 10. Germline V gene sequence: CDR1 SEHNR, CDR2 FQNEAQ (reference sequence). CDR3 length: 17 amino acids. CDR3 sequence: CASSLIGGGAVADTQYF. The CDR3 DNA reads as TGTGCCAGCAGCTTAATAGGCGGGGGGGCAGTGGCAGATACGCAGTATTTT.

This chain connects TRBV3-1 (or the pseudogene TRBV3-2) to TRBJ1-1; D remains ambiguous. Germline V CDR1 and CDR2: LGHDT, YNNKEL (reference sequence). V was trimmed by 1 base and J by 1 base, leaving 7 bases between them. This CDR3 is built from 14 residues. The CDR3 DNA reads as TGTGCCAGCAGCCAAGTGTCGGGGAACACTGAAGCTTTCTTT. It is translated as CASSQVSGNTEAFF.

The chain joins TRBV6-1 to TRBJ1-4, with D unclear. The V end was cut by 2 bases, the J end by 1 base, with 11 bases between. Germline assignment: CDR1 MNHNS and CDR2 SASEGT. The CDR3 loop spans 16 amino acids. The CDR3 nucleotides are TGTGCCAGCAGTGAATTTGGGCCAAGAACTAATGAAAAACTGTTTTTT. It yields the protein CASSEFGPRTNEKLFF.

This chain links TRBV5-6 with TRBJ2-1; TRBD1 aligns across 7 bases. The CDR3 consists of 16 residues. V shed 5 bases and J 5 bases; nucleotides not matched to a gene: 13. Germline CDR1 reads SGHDT; CDR2 reads YYEEEE. In nucleotides, the CDR3 is TGTGCCAGCAGTGTCCTCGACAGGGTTCGAAACAATGAGCAGTTCTTC. As protein: CASSVLDRVRNNEQFF.

This clone came up once. The chain couples TRBV6-5 to TRBJ2-5, with a weak D call TRBD2 (6 bases). CDR1 and CDR2 (germline): MNHEY, SVGAGI. V was cut by 0 bases and J by 4 bases, with 9 bases left in between. This CDR3 is built from 14 residues. CDR3 nucleotides: TGTGCCAGCAGTTACTCCCCTAGCGTAGAGACCCAGTACTTC. Translated, it gives CASSYSPSVETQYF.

The CDR3 sequence is CASSSRRQETQYF. DNA for the CDR3: TGTGCCAGTAGTTCCCGGCGGCAAGAGACCCAGTACTTC. The chain uses TRBV19 and TRBJ2-5; D call uncertain. CDR1 is LNHDA and CDR2 is SQIVND in the germline V gene (reference sequence). CDR3 size: 13 residues. Trimming left V 5 bases short and J 2 bases short, with 9 bases between. The full variable domain, completed using reference TRBV19 and TRBJ2-5, is DGGITQSPKYLFRKEGQNVTLSCEQNLNHDAMYWYRQDPGQGLRLIYYSQIVNDFQKGDIAEGYSVSREKKESFPLTVTSAQKNPTAFYLCASSSRRQETQYFGPGTRLLVL.

V usage is TRBV13 and J usage is TRBJ2-7; D remains unclear. Germline loops: CDR1 PRHDT, CDR2 FYEKMQ (reference sequence). The V end was cut by 0 bases, the J end by 0 bases, with 9 bases between. The CDR3 extends over 15 amino acids. The CDR3 DNA follows: TGTGCCAGCAGCTTAGGACAGCCCTACTCCTACGAGCAGTACTTC. Translating it yields CASSLGQPYSYEQYF. The complete variable domain, with remaining parts taken from reference TRBV13 and TRBJ2-7, reads AAGVIQSPRHLIKEKRETATLKCYPIPRHDTVYWYQQGPGQDPQFLISFYEKMQSDKGSIPDRFSAQQFSDYHSELNMSSLELGDSALYFCASSLGQPYSYEQYFGPGTRLTVT.

The V gene is TRBV5-6, the J gene TRBJ1-4, with D possibly TRBD1 on 5 matching bases. Trimming took off 4 bases at V and 4 bases at J, with 11 bases between the two ends. The V gene's germline CDR1 is SGHDT and CDR2 YYEEEE. The CDR3 spans 14 residues. This CDR3 reads CASSRGTFNEKLFF. The CDR3 region has the DNA TGTGCCAGCAGCCGAGGGACTTTTAATGAAAAACTGTTTTTT.

Comments on this clone: Mismatch with germline at one junction end may stem from a read error. The chain recombines TRBV11-2 with TRBJ1-2; D unclear. Germline lookup yields CDR1 SGHAT and CDR2 FQNNGV. The CDR3 extends over 18 amino acids. Here the CDR3 reads CASSVEMGGLGPYYGYTF. The CDR3 DNA reads TGTGCCAGCAGCGTAGAGATGGGAGGCCTCGGGCCCTATTATGGCTACACCTTC.

J is TRBJ1-1 and V is TRBV29-1, with D hard to call. Looked up from germline, CDR1 is SQVTM and CDR2 is ANQGSEA. Trimming removed 4 bases from V and 2 bases from J, with 11 bases in between. This CDR3 is 13 amino acids long. CDR3 nucleotide sequence: TGCAGCGTTGGTCTGACACTTAACACTGAAGCTTTCTTT. Its protein product is CSVGLTLNTEAFF.

This chain connects TRBV11-2 to TRBJ2-3, with 7 bases identical to TRBD1. The V gene end was trimmed by 8 bases and the J gene end by 8 bases; junction bases not matched to a gene: 13. Germline CDR1 reads SGHAT; CDR2 reads FQNNGV. The CDR3 totals 14 residues. As DNA, the CDR3 is TGTGCCAGCGGGACAGTAGCTTCCTTCGGTACGCAGTATTTT. This codes for CASGTVASFGTQYF. Filled out from reference TRBV11-2 and TRBJ2-3, the complete variable domain reads EAGVAQSPRYKIIEKRQSVAFWCNPISGHATLYWYQQILGQGPKLLIQFQNNGVVDDSQLPKDRFSAERLKGVDSTLKIQPAKLEDSAVYLCASGTVASFGTQYFGPGTRLTVL.

The CDR3 coding sequence is TGTGCCAGTAGTGAGTCCGGGATCAATCAGCCCCAGCATTTT. Its translation is CASSESGINQPQHF. V usage is TRBV19 and J usage is TRBJ1-5; D is uncertain. V was trimmed by 5 bases and J by 3 bases, leaving 11 bases between them. CDR1 LNHDA and CDR2 SQIVND come from the germline V gene (reference sequence). The CDR3 extends over 14 amino acids.

The chain recombines TRBV6-1 with TRBJ1-3; D perhaps matches TRBD1 (5 bases). Trimming left V 1 base short and J 4 bases short, with 11 bases between. The CDR3 runs 15 residues. Germline-derived CDR1 and CDR2 are MNHNS and SASEGT. The CDR3 region has the DNA TGTGCCAGCAGTGAAGGCGGGGCTGGAGGAAACACCATATATTTT. This encodes CASSEGGAGGNTIYF.

The chain is built from TRBV6-6 and TRBJ2-7, with TRBD1 matching over 7 bases. CDR3 length: 15 amino acids. Germline loops: CDR1 MNHNY, CDR2 SVGAGI (reference sequence). Unmatched junction bases numbered 13, after V lost 7 bases and J lost 4 bases. The CDR3 is CASTDRDSGSYEQYV. The CDR3 DNA follows: TGTGCCAGCACGGACCGGGACAGCGGTTCTTACGAGCAGTACGTC.

The chain employs TRBV21-1 and TRBJ2-5; TRBD1 is the table's D call and was not checked against the DNA. TRBV21-1 is a known pseudogene. There are 17 residues in the CDR3. The CDR3 DNA reads TGTGCCAGCAGCAAAGTTAGGGTCGGCAGGGGAAGAGAGACCCAGTACTTC. Protein sequence: CASSKVRVGRGRETQYF.

The gene calls are TRBV19 and TRBJ1-2, with a tentative D call TRBD1 (5 bases). Per the germline V gene, CDR1 is LNHDA and CDR2 is SQIVND (reference sequence). V lost 8 bases and J lost 8, with 15 bases in between. This CDR3 is 12 amino acids long. The CDR3 reads CASSYSGGGYTF. Here the CDR3 DNA reads TGTGCCAGTTCATACTCGGGGGGAGGCTACACCTTC.

V is TRBV5-6 and J is TRBJ1-1; D not certain. In germline, CDR1 is SGHDT, CDR2 YYEEEE. This CDR3 region has 15 residues. V was clipped by 2 bases and J by 1 base, with 12 bases between them. The CDR3 DNA sequence: TGTGCCAGCAGCTTTCAGGCCCGCCCGAACACTGAAGCTTTCTTT. Translation: CASSFQARPNTEAFF.

The chain is built from TRBV6-5 and TRBJ1-3; TRBD1 agrees at 9 bases. V lost 6 bases and J lost 4; bases outside the gene matches: 7. Germline V gene lookup returns CDR1 MNHEY and CDR2 SVGAGI. This CDR3 region has 15 residues. For the CDR3, the DNA is TGTGCCAGCAGACCTACAGGGGGCCGAGGAAACACCATATATTTT. It specifies CASRPTGGRGNTIYF.

The chain employs TRBV30 and TRBJ1-6; D is unresolved. The CDR3 is 14 residues long. The ends were cut back, 1 base at V and 5 bases at J, with 9 bases in the middle. CDR1 is GTSNPN, CDR2 SVGIG, per germline (reference sequence). The CDR3 sequence: CAWSDLKHNSPLHF. DNA for the CDR3: TGTGCCTGGAGTGACCTAAAACATAATTCACCCCTCCACTTT. Filled out from reference TRBV30 and TRBJ1-6, the complete variable domain reads SQTIHQWPATLVQPVGSPLSLECTVEGTSNPNLYWYRQAAGRGLQLLFYSVGIGQISSEVPQNLSASRPQDRQFILSSKKLLLSDSGFYLCAWSDLKHNSPLHFGNGTRLTVT.